This paragraph reports one TCR beta chain. This entry is derived from a study of blood T cell repertoires in COVID-19. The V gene lost 9 bases and the J gene lost 1 base, with 11 bases spanning the gap. The CDR3 loop spans 14 amino acids. Germline V gene lookup returns CDR1 KGHDR and CDR2 SFDVKD. The protocol was immunoSEQ multiplex PCR, while the TCRdb copy is restricted to in-frame clones and leaves out a portion. The sample records fewer than 350,000 clones, roughly nine tenths being singletons. Sequencing was performed on peripheral blood. This sequence originates from a woman in her 30s with COVID-19, enrolled during active disease. The chain has TRBV24-1 and TRBJ2-2; perhaps TRBD2 as D (6 bases). The CDR3 spells CATQGLVNTGELFF. CDR3 in DNA: TGTGCCACCCAGGGACTGGTGAACACCGGGGAGCTGTTTTTT.